The T cell receptor beta chain described here comes from a study of shared clonotypes between healthy human individuals. General study results and limits: With few donors, the genetic and exposure-history diversity represented was limited.

In its sample, this clone was seen a few times. Its cognate antigen is unknown. Repertoires were generated with immunoSEQ multiplex PCR, while TCRdb's copy carries only in-frame clones and drops some. The sample lists 400,000 to 550,000 clones, around 80% occurring once. The CDR3 spans 11 residues. Per the germline V gene, CDR1 is SNHLY and CDR2 is FYNNEI. Trimming removed 5 bases at V and 10 bases at J, with 11 bases between. Donors included only healthy HIV-negative adults lacking recent acute infections or vaccinations. The chain combines TRBV2 with TRBJ1-1; a weak D match, TRBD1 (5 bases). Sequencing input: PBMCs. This TCR was recovered from a woman in her thirties or forties in good health. Some clones in this sample may be carry-over from other donors' samples. The CDR3 spells CASSPRGAAFF. For the CDR3, the DNA is TGTGCCAGCAGTCCCCGAGGGGCAGCTTTCTTT.